The source of this T cell receptor (beta chain) is a study of blood T cell repertoires in COVID-19. Across the whole study: Material from acute and convalescent COVID-19 was sourced from the United States, Italy and Spain. T cells, B-cell-depleted T cells, or PBMCs provided the cDNA or gDNA that served as material.

This CDR3 has 14 amino acids. The germline V gene encodes CDR1 SGHAT and CDR2 FQNNGV. V lost 6 bases, J lost 2 bases, and 13 bases lay in between. In the original processing: How many nucleated cells were present was estimated from reference gene primer amplification. Some clones are missing from TCRdb's copy, which holds only in-frame ones; the method was immunoSEQ multiplex PCR. The V and J calls and clone size come from that table; D and trimming were worked out from the DNA. Counted here are 16,000 or so clones, nearly 90% occurring once; the ten biggest clones make up over 9%. The sample was peripheral blood. The TCR was taken from a man older than 75 with acute or convalescent COVID-19. This rearrangement joins TRBV11-2 to TRBJ1-2; no clear D. CDR3 loop: CASSLTRLNYGYTF. The DNA for the CDR3 is TGTGCCAGCAGTTTAACCCGGTTGAACTATGGCTACACCTTC.